This is a list of T cell receptor beta chains from one sample in a study of blood T cell repertoires in COVID-19. Produced via immunoSEQ multiplex PCR; TCRdb's table is partial and in-frame only. The sample yields approximately 270,000 clones, 88% seen once. The sequencing input was peripheral blood. Receptors originate from a man older than 75 with acute or convalescent COVID-19. CDR3s leave out the opening cysteine and the closing phenylalanine or tryptophan.

j_call: TRBJ1-2; v_call: TRBV10-2; cdr3_aa: ASRLGQGEGYGYT
j_call: TRBJ2-1; v_call: TRBV21-1; cdr3_aa: ASSPRPADRGTRYNEQF
j_call: TRBJ1-4; v_call: TRBV11-2; cdr3_aa: ASSARQGMINEKLF
j_call: TRBJ1-1; v_call: TRBV19; cdr3_aa: ASSIQGARTEAF
j_call: TRBJ2-7; v_call: TRBV29-1; cdr3_aa: SVGTGVYEQY
j_call: TRBJ2-7; v_call: TRBV5-1; cdr3_aa: ASSLIPRGSSYEQY
j_call: TRBJ2-3; v_call: TRBV24-1; cdr3_aa: ATSRTSGSTDTQY
j_call: TRBJ2-5; v_call: TRBV6-2/TRBV6-3; cdr3_aa: ASSRTSDEETQY
j_call: TRBJ1-1; v_call: TRBV7-6; cdr3_aa: ASSSPGQGANTEAF
j_call: TRBJ2-5; v_call: TRBV6-6; cdr3_aa: ASSSRGGLGETQY
j_call: TRBJ1-1; v_call: TRBV7-9; cdr3_aa: ASSRDSQNTEAF
j_call: TRBJ2-5; v_call: TRBV10-2; cdr3_aa: ASRTSGGETQY
j_call: TRBJ2-5; v_call: TRBV10-1; cdr3_aa: ATITSGGLLTQY
j_call: TRBJ1-2; v_call: TRBV9; cdr3_aa: ASSVGGQQYGYT